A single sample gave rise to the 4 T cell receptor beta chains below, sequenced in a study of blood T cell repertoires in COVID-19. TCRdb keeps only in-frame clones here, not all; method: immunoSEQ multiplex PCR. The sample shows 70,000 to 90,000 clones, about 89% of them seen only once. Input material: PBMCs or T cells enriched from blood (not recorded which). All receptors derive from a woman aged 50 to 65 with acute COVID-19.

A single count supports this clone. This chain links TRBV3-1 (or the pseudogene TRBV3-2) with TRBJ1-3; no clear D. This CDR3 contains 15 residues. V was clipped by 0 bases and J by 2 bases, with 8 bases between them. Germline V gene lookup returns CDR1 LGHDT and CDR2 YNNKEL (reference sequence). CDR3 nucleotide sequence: TGTGCCAGCAGCCAAGATCGAGGTGCTGGAAACACCATATATTTT. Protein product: CASSQDRGAGNTIYF.

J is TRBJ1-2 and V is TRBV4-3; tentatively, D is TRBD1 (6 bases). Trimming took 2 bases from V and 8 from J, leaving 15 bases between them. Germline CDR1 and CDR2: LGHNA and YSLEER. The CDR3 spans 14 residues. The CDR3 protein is CASSQRRAGVGYTF. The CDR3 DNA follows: TGCGCCAGCAGCCAACGTAGGGCAGGGGTCGGCTACACCTTC.

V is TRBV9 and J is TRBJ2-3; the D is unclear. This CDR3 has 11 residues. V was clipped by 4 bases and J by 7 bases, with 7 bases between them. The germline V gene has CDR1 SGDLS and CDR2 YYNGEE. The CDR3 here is CASSFQNTQYF. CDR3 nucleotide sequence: TGTGCCAGCAGCTTCCAGAATACGCAGTATTTT.

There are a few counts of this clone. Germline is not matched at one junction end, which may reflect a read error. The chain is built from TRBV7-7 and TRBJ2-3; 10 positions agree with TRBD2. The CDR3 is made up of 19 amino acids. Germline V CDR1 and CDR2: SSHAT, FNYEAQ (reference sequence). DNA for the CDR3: TGTGCTAGCAGCTTAGTCCCCCCAAGAAGCGGGAGGGCCACAGATACGCAGTATTTT. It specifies CASSLVPPRSGRATDTQYF.